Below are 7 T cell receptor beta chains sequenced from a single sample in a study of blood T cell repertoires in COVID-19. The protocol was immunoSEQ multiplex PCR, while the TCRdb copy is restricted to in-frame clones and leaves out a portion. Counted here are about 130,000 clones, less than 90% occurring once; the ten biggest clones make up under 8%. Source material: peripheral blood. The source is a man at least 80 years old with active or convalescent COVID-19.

CDR3 amino acids: CASSTAGGGTEAFF. CDR3 nucleotide sequence: TGCGCCAGCAGCACGGCGGGGGGAGGGACTGAAGCTTTCTTT. The genes are TRBV5-1 and TRBJ1-1, with a weak D call TRBD1 (5 bases). Per germline, CDR1 SGHRS and CDR2 YFSETQ. Trimming took 4 bases from V and 5 from J, leaving 15 bases between them. There are 14 residues in the CDR3. Supplemented by reference TRBV5-1 and TRBJ1-1, the full variable domain reads KAGVTQTPRYLIKTRGQQVTLSCSPISGHRSVSWYQQTPGQGLQFLFEYFSETQRNKGNFPGRFSGRQFSNSRSEMNVSTLELGDSALYLCASSTAGGGTEAFFGQGTRLTVV.

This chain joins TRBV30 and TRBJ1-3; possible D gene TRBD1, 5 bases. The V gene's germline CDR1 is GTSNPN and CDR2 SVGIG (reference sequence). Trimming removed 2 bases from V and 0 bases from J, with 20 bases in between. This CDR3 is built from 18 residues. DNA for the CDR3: TGTGCCTGGAGTATCGGCAGGACGGACATACTCTCTGGAAACACCATATATTTT. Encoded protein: CAWSIGRTDILSGNTIYF.

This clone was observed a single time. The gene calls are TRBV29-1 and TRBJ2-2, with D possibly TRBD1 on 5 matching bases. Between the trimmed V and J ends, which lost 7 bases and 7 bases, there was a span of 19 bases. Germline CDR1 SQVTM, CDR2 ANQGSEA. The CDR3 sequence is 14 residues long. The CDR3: CSAASGPLGGELFF. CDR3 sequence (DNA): TGCAGCGCGGCTTCAGGGCCCCTGGGCGGGGAGCTGTTTTTT.

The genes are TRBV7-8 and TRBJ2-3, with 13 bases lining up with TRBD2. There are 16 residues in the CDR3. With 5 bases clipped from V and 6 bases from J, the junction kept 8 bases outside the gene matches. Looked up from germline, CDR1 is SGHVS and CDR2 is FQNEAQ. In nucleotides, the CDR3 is TGTGCCAGCAGCGGGTGGACTAGCGGGAGCCCGGATACGCAGTATTTT. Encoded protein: CASSGWTSGSPDTQYF.

CDR3 protein: CASPPGGEQYF. The CDR3 DNA sequence: TGTGCCAGCCCTCCCGGAGGAGAGCAGTACTTC. V gene TRBV25-1 combines with J gene TRBJ2-7; maybe TRBD2 (5 bases). V was trimmed by 8 bases and J by 7 bases, leaving 12 bases between them. The CDR3 runs 11 residues. Germline V lookup: CDR1 MGHDK, CDR2 SYGVNS.

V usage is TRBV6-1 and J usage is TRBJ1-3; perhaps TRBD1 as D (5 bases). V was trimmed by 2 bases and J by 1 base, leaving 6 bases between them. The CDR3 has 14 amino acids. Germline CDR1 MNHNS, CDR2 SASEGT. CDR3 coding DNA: TGTGCCAGCAGTGAACGGGGGTCTGGAAACACCATATATTTT. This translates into CASSERGSGNTIYF.

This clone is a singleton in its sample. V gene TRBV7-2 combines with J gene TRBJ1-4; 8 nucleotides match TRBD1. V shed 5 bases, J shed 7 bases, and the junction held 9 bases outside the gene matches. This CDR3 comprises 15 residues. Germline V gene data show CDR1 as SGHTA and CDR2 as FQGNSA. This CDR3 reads CASSKQGARGEKLFF. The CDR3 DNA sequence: TGTGCCAGCAGCAAGCAGGGGGCACGGGGTGAAAAACTGTTTTTT.